This paragraph covers one T cell receptor (beta chain) sequence. Additional DNA sequences in this sample encode the identical CDR3. Positive CCR7 selection of CD45RO-negative cells yielded the naive CD8 cells, and terminally differentiated effector memory CD45RA+ cells were excluded. Trimming took 3 bases from V and 4 from J, leaving 7 bases between them. The CDR3 contains 13 residues. Germline loops: CDR1 SEHNR, CDR2 FQNEAQ (reference sequence). The data stem from a study of shared clonotypes between healthy human individuals. Per the authors' pipeline: With immunoSEQ giving junction-only sequences and no quality scores, filtering differed. Data came from immunoSEQ multiplex PCR; TCRdb stores just in-frame clones and leaves some out. Clone size and V and J calls were adopted from that table, with D and trimming inferred from the DNA. This table holds around 600,000 clones, 98% found once.

The chain carries TRBV7-9 and TRBJ2-1; D gene uncertain. The TCR was taken from a man aged 30 to 39 in good health. Sequenced material: naive CD8+ T cells sorted from blood. CDR3 loop: CASSLVGYNEQFF. DNA of the CDR3: TGTGCCAGCAGCTTGGTTGGGTACAATGAGCAGTTCTTC.